This T cell receptor beta chain was sequenced in a study of blood T cell repertoires in COVID-19. Across the study: The samples span acute and convalescent COVID-19 from the United States, Italy and Spain.

Study processing details: From reference gene primer amplification, estimates of nucleated cell counts were derived. Measured with immunoSEQ multiplex PCR; TCRdb has only the in-frame clones, and not every one. V, J and clone size reflect that table, while D and trimming were determined from the DNA. The sample contains 250,000 to 350,000 clones, 75% to 95% of which appear only once. The CDR3 is 14 amino acids. The V end lost 5 bases, the J end lost 0 bases, and 11 bases lay between the germline ends. Germline V gene lookup returns CDR1 SGHAT and CDR2 FQNNGV. Assignment of participants to cohorts was predicated upon participant-reported clinical history. Two negative PCRs, clearance, or symptom resolution characterized the recovered Cohort 3 donors.

Input material: PBMCs or T cells enriched from blood (not recorded which). This TCR was recovered from a woman aged 25-40 years who had recovered from COVID-19. V is TRBV11-2 and J is TRBJ2-7; D not resolved. The CDR3 DNA follows: TGTGCCAGCAGCCCCCCACCTAGCTCCTACGAGCAGTACTTC. Its protein is CASSPPPSSYEQYF. The full variable domain, completed using reference TRBV11-2 and TRBJ2-7, is EAGVAQSPRYKIIEKRQSVAFWCNPISGHATLYWYQQILGQGPKLLIQFQNNGVVDDSQLPKDRFSAERLKGVDSTLKIQPAKLEDSAVYLCASSPPPSSYEQYFGPGTRLTVT.